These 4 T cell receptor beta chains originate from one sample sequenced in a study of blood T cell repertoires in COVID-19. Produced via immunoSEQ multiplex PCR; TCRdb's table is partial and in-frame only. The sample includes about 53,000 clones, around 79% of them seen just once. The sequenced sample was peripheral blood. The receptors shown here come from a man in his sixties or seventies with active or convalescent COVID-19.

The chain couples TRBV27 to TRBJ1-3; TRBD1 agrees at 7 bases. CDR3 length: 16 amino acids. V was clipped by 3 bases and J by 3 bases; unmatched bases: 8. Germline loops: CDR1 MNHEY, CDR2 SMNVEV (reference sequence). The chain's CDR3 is CASSFRGGFFGNTIYF. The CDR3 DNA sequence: TGTGCCAGCAGTTTTCGAGGGGGCTTCTTTGGAAACACCATATATTTT.

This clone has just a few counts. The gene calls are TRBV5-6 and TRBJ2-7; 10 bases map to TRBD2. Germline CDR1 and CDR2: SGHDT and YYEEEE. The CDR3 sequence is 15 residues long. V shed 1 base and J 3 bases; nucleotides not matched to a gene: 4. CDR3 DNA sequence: TGTGCCAGCAGCTTGAGGCTAGCGGGGGACTACGAGCAGTACTTC. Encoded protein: CASSLRLAGDYEQYF.

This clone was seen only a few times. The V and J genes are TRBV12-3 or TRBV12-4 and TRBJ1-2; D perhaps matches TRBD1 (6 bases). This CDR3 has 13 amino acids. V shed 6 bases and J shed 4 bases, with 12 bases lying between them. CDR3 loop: CASSPGQSYGYTF. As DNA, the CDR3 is TGTGCCAGCAGCCCCGGACAGAGCTATGGCTACACCTTC.

The CDR3 sequence is CASSLKLAGDADTQYF. The CDR3 DNA reads TGTGCCAGCAGCTTAAAACTAGCGGGGGACGCAGATACGCAGTATTTT. The chain links TRBV5-4 to TRBJ2-3, with 11 bases that match TRBD2. The V and J ends lost 2 bases and 4 bases, in that order; junction bases with no gene match: 6. The germline V gene encodes CDR1 SGHNT and CDR2 YYREEE (reference sequence). The CDR3 has 16 amino acids.